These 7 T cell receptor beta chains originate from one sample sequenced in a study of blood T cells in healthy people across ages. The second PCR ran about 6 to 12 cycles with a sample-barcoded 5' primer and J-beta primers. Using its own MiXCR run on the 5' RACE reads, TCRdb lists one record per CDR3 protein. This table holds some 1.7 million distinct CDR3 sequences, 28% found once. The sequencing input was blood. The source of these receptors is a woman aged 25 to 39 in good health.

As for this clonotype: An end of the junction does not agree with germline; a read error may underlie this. CDR3 coding DNA: TGCGCCAGCAGCTTGGATTCCGGGATGGCCACCGAGGAGCTGTTTTTT. It translates to CASSLDSGMATEELFF. This chain joins TRBV5-1 and TRBJ2-2; D possibly corresponds to TRBD2 (5 bases). The CDR3 consists of 16 residues. CDR1 SGHRS and CDR2 YFSETQ come from the germline V gene.

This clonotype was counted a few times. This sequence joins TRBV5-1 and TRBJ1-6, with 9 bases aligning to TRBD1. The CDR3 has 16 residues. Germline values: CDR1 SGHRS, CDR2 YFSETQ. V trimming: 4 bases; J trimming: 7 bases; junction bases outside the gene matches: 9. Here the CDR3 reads CASSLGVGTGNSPLHF. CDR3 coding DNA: TGCGCCAGCAGCCTGGGTGTAGGGACAGGGAATTCACCCCTCCACTTT.

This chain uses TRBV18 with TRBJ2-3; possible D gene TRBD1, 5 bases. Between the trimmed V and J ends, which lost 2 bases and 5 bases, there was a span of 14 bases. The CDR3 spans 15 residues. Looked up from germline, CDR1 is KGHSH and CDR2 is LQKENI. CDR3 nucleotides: TGTGCCAGCTCACCAGCTACCAGGGCTGTAGATACGCAGTATTTT. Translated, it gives CASSPATRAVDTQYF.

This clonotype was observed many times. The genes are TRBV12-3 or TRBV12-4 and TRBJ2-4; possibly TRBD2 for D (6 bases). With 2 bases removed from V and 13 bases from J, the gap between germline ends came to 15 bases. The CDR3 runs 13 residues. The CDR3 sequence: CASSLREPGEQYF. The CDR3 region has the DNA TGTGCCAGCAGTTTAAGAGAGCCGGGAGAGCAGTACTTC.

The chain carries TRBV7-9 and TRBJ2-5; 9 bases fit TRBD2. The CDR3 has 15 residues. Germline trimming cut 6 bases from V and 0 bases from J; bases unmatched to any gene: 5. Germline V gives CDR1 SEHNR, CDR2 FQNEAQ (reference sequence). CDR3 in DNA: TGTGCCAGCAGAAGTAGCGGGAGCTACCAAGAGACCCAGTACTTC. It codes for CASRSSGSYQETQYF. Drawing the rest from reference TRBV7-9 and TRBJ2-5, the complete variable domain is DTGVSQNPRHKITKRGQNVTFRCDPISEHNRLYWYRQTLGQGPEFLTYFQNEAQLEKSRLLSDRFSAERPKGSFSTLEIQRTEQGDSAMYLCASRSSGSYQETQYFGPGTRLLVL.

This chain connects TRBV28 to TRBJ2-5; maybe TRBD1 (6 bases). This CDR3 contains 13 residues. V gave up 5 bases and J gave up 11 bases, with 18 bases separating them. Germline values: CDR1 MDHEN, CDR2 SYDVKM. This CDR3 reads CASSQRTDYAQYF. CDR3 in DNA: TGTGCCAGCAGTCAGCGGACAGACTACGCGCAGTACTTC.

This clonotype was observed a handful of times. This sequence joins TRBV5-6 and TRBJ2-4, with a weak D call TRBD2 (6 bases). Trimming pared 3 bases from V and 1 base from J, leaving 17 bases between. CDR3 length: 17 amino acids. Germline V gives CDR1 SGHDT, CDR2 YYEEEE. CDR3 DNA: TGTGCCAGCAGCTCGGAACGGGGGTGGTGGGCCAAAAACATTCAGTACTTC. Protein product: CASSSERGWWAKNIQYF.